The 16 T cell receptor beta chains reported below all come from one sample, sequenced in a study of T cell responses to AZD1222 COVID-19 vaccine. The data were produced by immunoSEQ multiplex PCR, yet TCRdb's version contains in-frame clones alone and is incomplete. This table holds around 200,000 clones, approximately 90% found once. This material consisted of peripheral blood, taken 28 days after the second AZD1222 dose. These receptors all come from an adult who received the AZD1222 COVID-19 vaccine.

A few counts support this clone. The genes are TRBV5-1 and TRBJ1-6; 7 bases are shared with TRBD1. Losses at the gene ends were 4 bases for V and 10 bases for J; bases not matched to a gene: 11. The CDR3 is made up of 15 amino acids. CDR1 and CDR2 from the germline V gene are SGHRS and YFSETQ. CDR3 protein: CASSTRQGGESPLHF. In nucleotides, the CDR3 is TGCGCCAGCAGCACCAGACAGGGAGGGGAGTCACCCCTCCACTTT.

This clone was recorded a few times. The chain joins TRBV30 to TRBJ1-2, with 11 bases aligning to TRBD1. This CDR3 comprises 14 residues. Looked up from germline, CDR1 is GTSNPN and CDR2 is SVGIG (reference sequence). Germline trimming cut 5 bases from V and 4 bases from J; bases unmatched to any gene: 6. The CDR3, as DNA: TGTGCCTGGGAAAGGGACAGGGGGGCCTATGGCTACACCTTC. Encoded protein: CAWERDRGAYGYTF.

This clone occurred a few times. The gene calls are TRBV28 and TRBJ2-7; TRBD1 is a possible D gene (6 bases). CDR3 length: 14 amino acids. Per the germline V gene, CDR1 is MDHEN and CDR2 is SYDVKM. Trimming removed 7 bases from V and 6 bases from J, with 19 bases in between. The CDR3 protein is CASIADSAVGEQYF. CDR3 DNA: TGTGCCAGCATCGCGGACAGTGCGGTTGGCGAGCAGTACTTC. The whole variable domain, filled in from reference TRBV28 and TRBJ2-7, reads DVKVTQSSRYLVKRTGEKVFLECVQDMDHENMFWYRQDPGLGLRLIYFSYDVKMKEKGDIPEGYSVSREKKERFSLILESASTNQTSMYLCASIADSAVGEQYFGPGTRLTVT.

CDR3 in amino acids: CASSVGTVQETQYF. CDR3 DNA sequence: TGTGCCAGCAGCGTAGGGACTGTACAAGAGACCCAGTACTTC. This chain joins TRBV7-9 and TRBJ2-5; maybe TRBD2 (6 bases). The ends were cut back, 5 bases at V and 2 bases at J, with 12 bases in the middle. CDR3 size: 14 residues. The germline gives CDR1 SEHNR, CDR2 FQNEAQ (reference sequence).

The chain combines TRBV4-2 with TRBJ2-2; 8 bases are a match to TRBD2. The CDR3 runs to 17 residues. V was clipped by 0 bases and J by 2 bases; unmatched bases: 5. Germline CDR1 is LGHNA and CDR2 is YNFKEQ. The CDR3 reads CASSQEGLAGNTGELFF. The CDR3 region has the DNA TGTGCCAGCAGCCAAGAAGGATTAGCGGGAAACACCGGGGAGCTGTTTTTT.

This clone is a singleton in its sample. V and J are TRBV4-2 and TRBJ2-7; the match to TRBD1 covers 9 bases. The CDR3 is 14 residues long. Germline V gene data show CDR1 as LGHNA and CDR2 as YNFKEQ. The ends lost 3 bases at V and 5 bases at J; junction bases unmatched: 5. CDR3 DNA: TGTGCCAGCAGCCAGCCGACAGGGGGGGACGAGCAGTACTTC. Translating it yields CASSQPTGGDEQYF.

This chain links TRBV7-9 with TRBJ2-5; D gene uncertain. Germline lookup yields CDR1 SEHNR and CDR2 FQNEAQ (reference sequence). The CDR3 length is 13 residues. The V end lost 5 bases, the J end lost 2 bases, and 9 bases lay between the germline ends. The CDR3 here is CASSLTWQETQYF. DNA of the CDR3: TGTGCCAGCAGCCTTACTTGGCAAGAGACCCAGTACTTC.

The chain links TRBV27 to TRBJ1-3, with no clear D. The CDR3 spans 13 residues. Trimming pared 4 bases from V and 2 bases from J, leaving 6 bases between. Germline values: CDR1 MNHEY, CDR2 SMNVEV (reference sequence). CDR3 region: CASSSSPGNTIYF. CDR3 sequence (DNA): TGTGCCAGCAGTTCCTCACCTGGAAACACCATATATTTT.

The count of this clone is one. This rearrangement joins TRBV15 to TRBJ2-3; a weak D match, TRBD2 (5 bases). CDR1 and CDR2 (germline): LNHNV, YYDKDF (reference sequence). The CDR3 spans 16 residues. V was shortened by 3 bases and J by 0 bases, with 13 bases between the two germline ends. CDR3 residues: CATSRLAMSSTDTQYF. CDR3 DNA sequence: TGTGCCACCAGCAGGCTAGCAATGTCTAGCACAGATACGCAGTATTTT.

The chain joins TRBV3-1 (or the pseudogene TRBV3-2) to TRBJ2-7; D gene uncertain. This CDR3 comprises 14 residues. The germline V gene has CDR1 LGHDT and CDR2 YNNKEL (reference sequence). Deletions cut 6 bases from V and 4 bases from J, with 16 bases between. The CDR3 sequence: CASSLNLGRYEQYF. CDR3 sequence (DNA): TGTGCCAGCAGTCTGAATCTCGGCAGGTACGAGCAGTACTTC.

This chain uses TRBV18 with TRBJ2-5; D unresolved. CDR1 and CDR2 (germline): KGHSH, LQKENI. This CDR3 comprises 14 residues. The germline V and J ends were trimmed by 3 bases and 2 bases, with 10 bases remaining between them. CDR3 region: CASSPGRLQETQYF. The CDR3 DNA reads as TGTGCCAGCTCACCGGGAAGGTTACAAGAGACCCAGTACTTC.

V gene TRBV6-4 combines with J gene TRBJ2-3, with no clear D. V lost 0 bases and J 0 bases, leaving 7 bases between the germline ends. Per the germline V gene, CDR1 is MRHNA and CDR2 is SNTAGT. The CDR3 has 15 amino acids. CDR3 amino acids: CASSDSLASTDTQYF. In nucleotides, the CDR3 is TGTGCCAGCAGTGACTCACTCGCTAGCACAGATACGCAGTATTTT.

The CDR3 sequence is CASSRADPSSYNEQFF. DNA for the CDR3: TGTGCCAGCAGCCGGGCGGACCCGAGCTCCTACAATGAGCAGTTCTTC. The chain has TRBV4-2 and TRBJ2-1; D is unresolved. The ends were cut back, 4 bases at V and 0 bases at J, with 13 bases in the middle. Germline CDR1 reads LGHNA; CDR2 reads YNFKEQ. This CDR3 is built from 16 residues.

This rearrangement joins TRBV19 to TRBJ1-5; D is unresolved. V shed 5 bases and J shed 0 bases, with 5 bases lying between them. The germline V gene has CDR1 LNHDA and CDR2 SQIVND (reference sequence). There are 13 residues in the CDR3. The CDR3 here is CASSPYSNQPQHF. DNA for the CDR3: TGTGCCAGTAGTCCCTATAGCAATCAGCCCCAGCATTTT.

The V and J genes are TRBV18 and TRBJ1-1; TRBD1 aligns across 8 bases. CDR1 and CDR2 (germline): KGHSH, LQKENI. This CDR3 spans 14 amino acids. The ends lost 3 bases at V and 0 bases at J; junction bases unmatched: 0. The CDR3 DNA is TGTGCCAGCTCACCGGGACAGGTGAACACTGAAGCTTTCTTT. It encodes CASSPGQVNTEAFF.

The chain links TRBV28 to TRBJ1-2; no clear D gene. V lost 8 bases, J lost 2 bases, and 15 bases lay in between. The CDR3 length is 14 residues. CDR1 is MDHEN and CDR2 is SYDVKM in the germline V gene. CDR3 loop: CASLEEQLNYGYTF. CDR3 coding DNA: TGTGCCAGCCTTGAGGAACAGCTAAACTATGGCTACACCTTC.